This TCR beta chain was identified during a study of regulatory T cells in long-lasting Graves disease. Time point defined: newly diagnosed GD, antithyroid drugs for less than 3 months. Making the TCR library involved RNA that had been extracted from PBMCs. The germline gives CDR1 SNHLY, CDR2 FYNNEI. Trimming stripped 6 bases from V and 4 bases from J, with 13 bases between. This CDR3 has 13 residues. Building of the TCR beta libraries involved iRepertoire HTBI primers and Arm-PCR of CDR3 regions. TCRdb redid the calling of the multiplex PCR reads with MiXCR, one entry per CDR3 protein. The table includes hundreds of thousands of distinct CDR3 sequences, 16% detected once. There are a few counts of this clonotype. These sequences were also reported in another study, on T cells in Graves' hyperthyroidism and ophthalmopathy. Per that study: Initially, a first-round RT-PCR of the TCR CDR3 employed the HTBI primer set.

This chain uses TRBV2 with TRBJ2-7; unclear D gene. The sample was peripheral blood mononuclear cells (PBMCs), taken at new diagnosis, from a patient treated with antithyroid drugs. This TCR derives from a woman aged 25 to 45 with Graves disease. DNA of the CDR3: TGTGCCAGCAGGCCCCTACCCGGGTACGAGCAGTACTTC. It is translated as CASRPLPGYEQYF.